Given below is one T cell receptor beta chain in context. The antigen is undetermined. This sample is drawn from a study of shared clonotypes between healthy human individuals. General observations from the study: Generation probabilities of non-shared clonotypes were lower (relative to those shared by all four donors). A generally larger estimated richness was seen in naive subsets than in memory subsets. Clonotype sharing among the donors was expected to vary with sequencing depth.

In germline, CDR1 is SGHRS, CDR2 YFSETQ. CDR3 length: 14 amino acids. Trimming pared 0 bases from V and 9 bases from J, leaving 16 bases between. Generated by immunoSEQ multiplex PCR, the TCRdb table keeps only in-frame clones and is missing some. This sample carries roughly 2 million clones, roughly 94% of them seen once, and the ten largest clones take roughly 0.13%. Donors, without exception, were Caucasian adults residing in Nashville, Tennessee. The V call is TRBV5-1, the J call TRBJ2-7; D ambiguous. The material sequenced was naive CD4+ T cells sorted from blood. Subset given: CD45RA+ positively selected. This clonotype was sampled from a young man in good health. CDR3 DNA: TGCGCCAGCAGCTTGGCTGGCCCCCCACAGTTGCAGTACTTC. Residues: CASSLAGPPQLQYF.